These 5 T cell receptor beta chains originate from one sample sequenced in a study of cytomegalovirus exposure and HLA in healthy donors. The PCR had 60 Vbeta and 13 Jbeta primers. The protocol was immunoSEQ multiplex PCR, while the TCRdb copy is restricted to in-frame clones and leaves out a portion. The sample carries 180,000 or so clones, about 85% recorded once. The specimen sequenced was PBMCs. These receptors all stem from a woman between 50 and 59 years old in good health and CMV-seropositive.

The chain links TRBV28 to TRBJ2-1; D remains unclear. The V end lost 7 bases, the J end lost 5 bases, and 12 bases lay between the germline ends. This CDR3 comprises 13 residues. CDR1 is MDHEN, CDR2 SYDVKM, per germline. CDR3 nucleotides: TGTGCCAGCACCCCAGACACGAACAATGAGCAGTTCTTC. It yields the protein CASTPDTNNEQFF.

The chain uses TRBV7-2 and TRBJ2-7, with 9 bases matching TRBD1. With 5 bases clipped from V and 5 bases from J, the junction kept 10 bases outside the gene matches. Germline V gene lookup returns CDR1 SGHTA and CDR2 FQGNSA. The CDR3 covers 15 residues. The CDR3 bases are TGTGCCAGCAGCCCACAACAGGGGGCGCACGACGAGCAGTACTTC. Residues: CASSPQQGAHDEQYF.

The V gene is TRBV14, the J gene TRBJ1-1; TRBD1 aligns across 7 bases. CDR1 is SGHDN, CDR2 FVKESK, per germline. The CDR3 covers 20 residues. The V segment lost 2 bases and the J segment 2 bases; nucleotides outside the gene matches: 20. The CDR3 protein is CASSQIYRGYRQPPNTEAFF. DNA for the CDR3: TGTGCCAGCAGCCAAATCTACAGGGGATACCGCCAACCCCCCAACACTGAAGCTTTCTTT. Combining the CDR3 with reference TRBV14 and TRBJ1-1 gives the whole variable domain EAGVTQFPSHSVIEKGQTVTLRCDPISGHDNLYWYRRVMGKEIKFLLHFVKESKQDESGMPNNRFLAERTGGTYSTLKVQPAELEDSGVYFCASSQIYRGYRQPPNTEAFFGQGTRLTVV.

The rearrangement links TRBV5-1 to TRBJ1-2; TRBD1 matches at 9 bases. V dropped 3 bases and J dropped 7; count of bases not matched to a gene: 1. CDR3 length: 12 amino acids. The germline V gene encodes CDR1 SGHRS and CDR2 YFSETQ. CDR3: CASSWDRVGYTF. DNA for the CDR3: TGCGCCAGCAGCTGGGACAGGGTTGGCTACACCTTC.

This chain links TRBV4-2 with TRBJ2-5, with 9 positions matching TRBD1. CDR1 LGHNA and CDR2 YNFKEQ come from the germline V gene. The CDR3 sequence is 14 residues long. With 4 bases clipped from V and 3 bases from J, the junction kept 3 bases outside the gene matches. This CDR3 reads CASSPGQGKETQYF. As DNA, the CDR3 is TGTGCCAGCAGCCCGGGACAGGGAAAAGAGACCCAGTACTTC.